The 25 T cell receptor beta chains given below trace back to one sample, sequenced in a study of CD8 T cells in ankylosing spondylitis. TCRdb reanalysed the 5' RACE reads using MiXCR and keeps one entry per CDR3 protein. The data contain around 300,000 distinct CDR3 sequences, under 14% of them singletons. Material: blood, either unsorted or a sorted T cell fraction (not recorded which). These TCRs come from a female donor with ankylosing spondylitis or in good health (not recorded which).

This clonotype was seen many times. For the CDR3, the DNA is TGCGCCAGCAGCTTCGTCAGCGGTTCCCCCAATGGGGCCCAGTACTTC. Protein product: CASSFVSGSPNGAQYF. This chain joins TRBV5-1 and TRBJ2-5; possibly TRBD2 for D (5 bases). CDR1 SGHRS and CDR2 YFSETQ come from the germline V gene. CDR3 size: 16 residues. Trimming took 2 bases from V and 9 from J, leaving 23 bases between them.

The CDR3 nucleotides read TGCGCCAGCAGCTTGGGGCAGGGGGAGTCAGATACGCAGTATTTT. This codes for CASSLGQGESDTQYF. The rearrangement joins TRBV5-1 to TRBJ2-3, with 7 nucleotides matching TRBD1. Germline CDR1 SGHRS, CDR2 YFSETQ. The V segment lost 0 bases and the J segment 4 bases; nucleotides outside the gene matches: 5. This CDR3 comprises 15 residues.

This clonotype was detected ten times or more. The chain recombines TRBV5-6 with TRBJ1-6; TRBD1 matches 8 bases. The CDR3 length is 14 residues. Germline V gene data show CDR1 as SGHDT and CDR2 as YYEEEE. V dropped 5 bases and J dropped 9; count of bases not matched to a gene: 7. The CDR3 loop reads CASSYDRGSSPLHF. DNA for the CDR3: TGTGCCAGCAGTTATGACAGGGGTAGTTCACCCCTCCACTTT.

In this sample, this clonotype turned up many times. The J gene is TRBJ2-2, the V gene TRBV5-1, with 7 bases fitting TRBD2. Trimming took 9 bases from V and 2 from J; bases not matched to a gene: 10. Germline V gene data show CDR1 as SGHRS and CDR2 as YFSETQ. The CDR3 extends over 15 amino acids. DNA for the CDR3: TGCGCCACCCGCGGCGGGGGAGACAACACCGGGGAGCTGTTTTTT. This gives the protein CATRGGGDNTGELFF.

This clonotype was seen ten or more times. The V gene is TRBV27, the J gene TRBJ2-2; D might be TRBD2 (5 bases). Germline V CDR1 and CDR2: MNHEY, SMNVEV (reference sequence). The ends were cut back, 7 bases at V and 1 base at J, with 10 bases in the middle. This CDR3 spans 14 amino acids. CDR3 protein: CASTLARNTGELFF. The CDR3 DNA reads as TGTGCCAGCACTCTAGCTCGGAACACCGGGGAGCTGTTTTTT.

This clonotype was observed a handful of times. This sequence joins TRBV19 and TRBJ2-1, with 14 bases aligning to TRBD2. V lost 5 bases, J lost 9 bases, and 15 bases stayed unmatched. The CDR3 is 18 amino acids. Germline-derived CDR1 and CDR2 are LNHDA and SQIVND (reference sequence). The CDR3, as DNA: TGTGCCAGTAGTTCCCGCTTAGGGACTAGCGGGAGTCATGGTGAGCAGTTCTTC. Protein product: CASSSRLGTSGSHGEQFF.

This clonotype has ten or more counts. The genes are TRBV6-5 and TRBJ2-4, with TRBD2 as a possible D gene (5 bases). CDR3 length: 15 residues. Germline values: CDR1 MNHEY, CDR2 SVGAGI. V lost 4 bases to trimming and J lost 2 bases, with 12 bases between them. CDR3 amino acids: CASSSTGKTKNIQYF. The DNA for the CDR3 is TGTGCCAGCAGTTCCACGGGAAAGACCAAAAACATTCAGTACTTC.

This clonotype was observed at least ten times. The gene calls are TRBV9 and TRBJ2-3; tentative D call: TRBD1 (6 bases). This CDR3 has 16 residues. V shed 4 bases and J shed 4 bases, with 19 bases lying between them. Germline V gene data show CDR1 as SGDLS and CDR2 as YYNGEE. The CDR3 loop is CASSPYGRGVSDTQYF. The CDR3 DNA reads as TGTGCCAGCAGCCCTTACGGCAGGGGAGTTTCAGATACGCAGTATTTT.

This clonotype has at least ten counts. V is TRBV28 and J is TRBJ1-2, with a weak D call TRBD1 (5 bases). Looked up from germline, CDR1 is MDHEN and CDR2 is SYDVKM. This CDR3 is 14 amino acids long. Trimming left V 3 bases short and J 0 bases short, with 8 bases between. As DNA, the CDR3 is TGTGCCAGCAGTTTGGACATTACTAACTATGGCTACACCTTC. This encodes CASSLDITNYGYTF.

The chain employs TRBV20-1 and TRBJ2-3; TRBD1 matches 8 bases. This CDR3 contains 13 residues. V dropped 6 bases and J dropped 7; count of bases not matched to a gene: 9. Germline-derived CDR1 and CDR2 are DFQATT and SNEGSKA (reference sequence). This CDR3 is CSAQGGQGNTQYF. In DNA form, the CDR3 reads TGCAGTGCCCAAGGCGGACAGGGAAATACGCAGTATTTT.

This clonotype has just a few counts. The chain combines TRBV30 with TRBJ1-1; possibly TRBD1 for D (5 bases). Germline V CDR1 and CDR2: GTSNPN, SVGIG (reference sequence). The CDR3 is 12 amino acids. V was cut by 0 bases and J by 10 bases, with 12 bases left in between. CDR3 sequence: CAWSVRAQGAFF. DNA for the CDR3: TGTGCCTGGAGTGTACGAGCCCAGGGAGCTTTCTTT.

This clonotype has a count of ten or more. V and J are TRBV10-3 and TRBJ2-3; D might be TRBD2 (6 bases). Germline V gene sequence: CDR1 ENHRY, CDR2 SYGVKD. V was cut by 8 bases and J by 1 base, with 16 bases left in between. CDR3 length: 15 amino acids. The CDR3 nucleotides are TGTGCCATCCGGCAGGAGGGCCGTGGCACAGATACGCAGTATTTT. It encodes CAIRQEGRGTDTQYF.

The V gene is TRBV5-1, the J gene TRBJ2-7, with 7 bases aligning to TRBD1. The germline gives CDR1 SGHRS, CDR2 YFSETQ. The CDR3 length is 15 residues. The ends lost 5 bases at V and 2 bases at J; junction bases unmatched: 10. CDR3 DNA sequence: TGCGCCAGCAGTCTCGGCGACAGGGTGCCCTACGAGCAGTACTTC. Residues: CASSLGDRVPYEQYF. The entire variable domain, with the rest obtained from reference TRBV5-1 and TRBJ2-7, is as follows: KAGVTQTPRYLIKTRGQQVTLSCSPISGHRSVSWYQQTPGQGLQFLFEYFSETQRNKGNFPGRFSGRQFSNSRSEMNVSTLELGDSALYLCASSLGDRVPYEQYFGPGTRLTVT.

This clonotype was observed many times. The chain is built from TRBV20-1 and TRBJ1-4; 10 nucleotides line up with TRBD1. The V and J ends lost 6 bases and 5 bases, in that order; junction bases with no gene match: 3. In germline, CDR1 is DFQATT, CDR2 SNEGSKA (reference sequence). There are 13 residues in the CDR3. The CDR3 DNA sequence: TGCAGTGCACTGGGACAGGGGAATGAAAAACTGTTTTTT. Residues: CSALGQGNEKLFF.

The table lists this clonotype with a few counts. The chain is built from TRBV20-1 and TRBJ2-2; 11 nucleotides agree with TRBD2. V was clipped by 3 bases and J by 7 bases; unmatched bases: 7. Germline V gene lookup returns CDR1 DFQATT and CDR2 SNEGSKA (reference sequence). This CDR3 comprises 15 residues. CDR3 loop: CSASTSGGLGGELFF. Here the CDR3 DNA reads TGCAGTGCTAGTACTAGCGGGGGTCTAGGCGGGGAGCTGTTTTTT.

On this clonotype itself: This may arise from a read error, as a much more abundant clone is one base away. The rearrangement joins TRBV7-9 to TRBJ1-3, with D unresolved. CDR1 is SEHNR and CDR2 is FQNEAQ in the germline V gene (reference sequence). The CDR3 loop spans 13 amino acids. V lost 10 bases and J lost 6, with 16 bases in between. DNA of the CDR3: TGTGCCACCCGCGAAACTGCGGCAAACACCATATATTTT. The encoded protein is CATRETAANTIYF.

This clonotype has a count of ten or more. The V call is TRBV20-1, the J call TRBJ1-2, with D perhaps matching TRBD1 (6 bases). Germline CDR1 DFQATT, CDR2 SNEGSKA (reference sequence). Trimming pared 3 bases from V and 7 bases from J, leaving 9 bases between. The CDR3 sequence is 11 residues long. CDR3 residues: CSASRGGGYTF. DNA of the CDR3: TGCAGTGCTAGTAGGGGGGGTGGCTACACCTTC.

There are many counts of this clonotype. The CDR3 DNA is TGTGCCAGCAGCCGACAGACGAGTCAGCCCCAGCATTTT. Its translation: CASSRQTSQPQHF. V usage is TRBV7-9 and J usage is TRBJ1-5; D perhaps matches TRBD1 (5 bases). Germline loops: CDR1 SEHNR, CDR2 FQNEAQ (reference sequence). The CDR3 is made up of 13 amino acids. Between the trimmed V and J ends, which lost 5 bases and 6 bases, there was a span of 11 bases.

This clonotype was observed at least ten times. CDR3 sequence (DNA): TGTGCCAGCAGGATGGCGGTGGTCCACGAGCAGTACTTC. This gives the protein CASRMAVVHEQYF. The chain is built from TRBV28 and TRBJ2-7; unclear D gene. The ends were cut back, 6 bases at V and 5 bases at J, with 14 bases in the middle. Germline CDR1 MDHEN, CDR2 SYDVKM. The CDR3 runs 13 residues.

This clonotype was detected many times. This chain links TRBV20-1 with TRBJ2-5; TRBD1 is a possible D gene (6 bases). Per germline, CDR1 DFQATT and CDR2 SNEGSKA (reference sequence). Trimming cost V 5 bases and J 6 bases, with 19 bases left between them. The CDR3 has 14 residues. CDR3 DNA sequence: TGCAGTGCTGACGGGGCACAGGGATTGAAGACCCAGTACTTC. Translated: CSADGAQGLKTQYF.

This clonotype was observed many times. The chain is built from TRBV5-4 and TRBJ1-4, with 9 nucleotides matching TRBD1. This CDR3 spans 16 amino acids. V shed 0 bases, J shed 7 bases, and the junction held 7 bases outside the gene matches. Germline assignment: CDR1 SGHNT and CDR2 YYREEE (reference sequence). CDR3 residues: CASSLDLGQGGEKLFF. CDR3 sequence (DNA): TGTGCCAGCAGCTTGGATTTGGGACAGGGAGGTGAAAAACTGTTTTTT.

This clonotype came up many times. The gene calls are TRBV20-1 and TRBJ1-3; D gene ambiguous. The CDR3 is 14 residues long. Germline assignment: CDR1 DFQATT and CDR2 SNEGSKA (reference sequence). V gave up 3 bases and J gave up 0 bases, with 9 bases separating them. The CDR3 loop reads CSASQLSSGNTIYF. The CDR3 DNA sequence: TGCAGTGCTAGTCAACTGAGCTCTGGAAACACCATATATTTT.

This clonotype was seen more than once but under ten times. The gene calls are TRBV5-1 and TRBJ2-7; 8 positions match TRBD2. Germline V lookup: CDR1 SGHRS, CDR2 YFSETQ. V shed 2 bases, J shed 1 base, and the junction held 5 bases outside the gene matches. The CDR3 is 15 amino acids. In DNA, the CDR3 is TGCGCCAGCAGCTTCTCGGGGGGGCAGTCCTACGAGCAGTACTTC. Protein sequence: CASSFSGGQSYEQYF.

Many counts were recorded for this clonotype. The rearrangement joins TRBV10-3 to TRBJ1-2; tentatively, D is TRBD1 (5 bases). Germline CDR1 and CDR2: ENHRY and SYGVKD. The CDR3 has 10 amino acids. Trimming took 8 bases from V and 8 from J, leaving 9 bases between them. As DNA, the CDR3 is TGTGCCATCGGGGGAACAGGCTACACCTTC. This sequence encodes CAIGGTGYTF.

This clonotype was seen a few times. The V gene is TRBV12-3 or TRBV12-4, the J gene TRBJ2-5; D is unclear. The CDR3 extends over 12 amino acids. V was trimmed by 6 bases and J by 1 base, leaving 6 bases between them. The CDR3 bases are TGTGCCAGCAGCCCTCGCCAAGAGACCCAGTACTTC. This encodes CASSPRQETQYF.